The clone carrying this T cell receptor beta chain was seen a handful of times. What it binds is unknown. The CDR3 runs to 15 residues. The sample is drawn from a study of T cell responses to AZD1222 COVID-19 vaccine. Study background: Both about-4-week and about-12-week second-dose recipients were combined. Study results and limitations: Breadth and depth of Spike-specific TCRs rose after two AZD1222 doses. Among the donors, most were white British and more were female, and clonal diversity was possibly underestimated.

Measured with immunoSEQ multiplex PCR; TCRdb has only the in-frame clones, and not every one. The sample carries roughly 120,000 clones, just under 95% recorded once. The chain couples TRBV21-1 to TRBJ1-5; TRBD1, the D gene given by the table, was not confirmed from the DNA. TRBV21-1 is flagged as a pseudogene. This clonotype originated in an adult in good health. The specimen was peripheral blood, collected on day 0 of AZD1222 vaccination. Written as DNA, the CDR3 is TGTGCCAGCAGGGGGACAGAAGATAGCAATCAGCCCCAGCATTTT. Translation gives CASRGTEDSNQPQHF.